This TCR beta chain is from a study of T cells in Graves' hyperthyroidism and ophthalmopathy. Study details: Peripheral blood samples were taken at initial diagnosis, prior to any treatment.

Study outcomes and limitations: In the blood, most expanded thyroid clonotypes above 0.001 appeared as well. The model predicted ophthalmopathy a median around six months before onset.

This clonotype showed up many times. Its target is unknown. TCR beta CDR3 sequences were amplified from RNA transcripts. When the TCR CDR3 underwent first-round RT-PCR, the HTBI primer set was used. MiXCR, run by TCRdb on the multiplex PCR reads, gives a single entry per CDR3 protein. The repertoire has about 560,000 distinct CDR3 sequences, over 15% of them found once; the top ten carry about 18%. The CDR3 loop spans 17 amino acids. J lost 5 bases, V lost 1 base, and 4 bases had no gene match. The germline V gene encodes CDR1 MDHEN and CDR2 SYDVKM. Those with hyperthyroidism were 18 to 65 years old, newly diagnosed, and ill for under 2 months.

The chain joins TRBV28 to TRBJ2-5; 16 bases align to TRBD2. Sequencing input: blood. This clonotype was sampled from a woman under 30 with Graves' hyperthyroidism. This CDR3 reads CASSLSGLAGGLETQYF. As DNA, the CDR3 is TGTGCCAGCAGTTTATCGGGACTAGCGGGAGGGCTGGAGACCCAGTACTTC.